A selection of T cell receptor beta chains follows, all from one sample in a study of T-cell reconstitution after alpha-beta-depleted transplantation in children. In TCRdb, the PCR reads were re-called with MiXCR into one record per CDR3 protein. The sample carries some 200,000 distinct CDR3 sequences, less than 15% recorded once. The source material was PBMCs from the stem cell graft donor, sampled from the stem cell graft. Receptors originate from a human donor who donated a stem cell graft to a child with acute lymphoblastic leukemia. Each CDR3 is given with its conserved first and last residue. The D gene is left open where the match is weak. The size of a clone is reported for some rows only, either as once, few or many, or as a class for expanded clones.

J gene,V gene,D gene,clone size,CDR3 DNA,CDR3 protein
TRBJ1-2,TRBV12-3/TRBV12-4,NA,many,TGTGCCAGCAGTCCGAAGATCCAGGTTGGTGGCTACACCTTC,CASSPKIQVGGYTF
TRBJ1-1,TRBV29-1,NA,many,TGCAGCGACACTACAGGGATGCACATGAACACTGAAGCTTTCTTT,CSDTTGMHMNTEAFF
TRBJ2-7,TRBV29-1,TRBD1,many,TGCAGCGTAGACACCGGGACAGGGGGCGACGAGCAGTACTTC,CSVDTGTGGDEQYF
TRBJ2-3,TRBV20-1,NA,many,TGCAGTGCTACTTCGACGGGTTCCGCAGATACGCAGTATTTT,CSATSTGSADTQYF
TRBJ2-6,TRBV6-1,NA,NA,TGTGCCAGCAGCCCCAGGACAGCCGGGGCCAACGTCCTGACTTTC,CASSPRTAGANVLTF
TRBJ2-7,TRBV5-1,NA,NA,TGCGCCAGCAGCTTGATAGGGAACGACGAGCAGTACTTC,CASSLIGNDEQYF
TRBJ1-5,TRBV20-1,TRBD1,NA,TGCAGTGCTAGAGACCCGGCTCGAGGGGCAGGGGGGAATCAGCCCCAGCATTTT,CSARDPARGAGGNQPQHF
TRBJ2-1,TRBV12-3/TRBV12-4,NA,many,TGTGCCAGCAGTCCTAGAAGTAGCTCCTACAATGAGCAGTTCTTC,CASSPRSSSYNEQFF
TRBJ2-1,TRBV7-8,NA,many,TGTGCCAGCAGCTCTACAATAGATCTAAGTTCCTACAATGAGCAGTTCTTC,CASSSTIDLSSYNEQFF
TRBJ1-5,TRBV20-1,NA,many,TGCAGTGCTAGGTGGGGGCGCAATCAGCCCCAGCATTTT,CSARWGRNQPQHF
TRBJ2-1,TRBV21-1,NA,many,TGTGCCAGCAGCAAAGGAACCCCTACAGTACCCAATGAGCAGTTCTTC,CASSKGTPTVPNEQFF
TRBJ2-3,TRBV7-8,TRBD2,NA,TGTGCCAGCAGCCCCAGCGGGGAATTCACAGATACGCAGTGTTTT,CASSPSGEFTDTQCF
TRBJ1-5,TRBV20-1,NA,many,TGCAGTGCTAGAGATGAGAGGGATCAGCCCCAGCATTTT,CSARDERDQPQHF
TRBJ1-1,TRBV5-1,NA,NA,TGCGCCAGCAGGGTGGGGGGAGGACAAAACACTGAAGCTTTCTTT,CASRVGGGQNTEAFF
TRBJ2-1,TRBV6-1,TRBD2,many,TGTGCCAGCCTCCGGCGGGAGGGTGCCGATGAGCAGTTCTTC,CASLRREGADEQFF
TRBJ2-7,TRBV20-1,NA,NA,TGCAGTGCTAGAGTCCGCCTTAGTTACTCCGAGCAGTACTTC,CSARVRLSYSEQYF
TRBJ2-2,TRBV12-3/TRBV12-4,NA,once,TGTGCCAGCAGTTTACGGGGGCGAAGCACCGGGGAGCTGTTTTTT,CASSLRGRSTGELFF
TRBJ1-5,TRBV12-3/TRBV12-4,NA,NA,TGTGCCAGCAGTTTTCCGGGAAATCAGCCCCAGCATTTT,CASSFPGNQPQHF
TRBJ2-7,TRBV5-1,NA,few,TGCGCCAGCAGCTCGGAAGCTAGCGAATACTCCTACGAGCAGTACTTC,CASSSEASEYSYEQYF
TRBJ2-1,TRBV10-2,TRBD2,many,TGCGCCAGCAGAGTCCCCGGGACTAGCGGGAATACTGAGCAGTTCTTC,CASRVPGTSGNTEQFF
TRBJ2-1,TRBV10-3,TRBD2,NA,TGTGCCATCCGGCCTAGCGGGAGGGAACATGAGCAGTTCTTC,CAIRPSGREHEQFF
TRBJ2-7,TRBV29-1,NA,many,TGCAGCGTTGAAGATTTACAGGGGGGGTCCTACGAGCAGTACTTC,CSVEDLQGGSYEQYF
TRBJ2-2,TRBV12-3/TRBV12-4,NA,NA,TGTGCCAGCAGTTTGTATGGGCTTCCGGAATTGAACACCGGGGAGCTGTTTTTT,CASSLYGLPELNTGELFF
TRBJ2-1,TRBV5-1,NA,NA,TGCGCCAGCAGCTTGGTTCCACCCAATGAGCAGTTCTTC,CASSLVPPNEQFF
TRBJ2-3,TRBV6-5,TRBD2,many,TGTGCCACATGGACTAGGGCAAGCACAGATACGCAGTATTTT,CATWTRASTDTQYF
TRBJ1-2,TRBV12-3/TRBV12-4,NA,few,TGTGCCAGCATCGGTTTTGTGGATGGCTACACCTTC,CASIGFVDGYTF
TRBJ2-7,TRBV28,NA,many,TGTGCATCCAATGACAGGATTCTCTACGAGCAGTACTTC,CASNDRILYEQYF
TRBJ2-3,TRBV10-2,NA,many,TGCGCCAGCAGTCGGATGGATACGCAGTATTTT,CASSRMDTQYF
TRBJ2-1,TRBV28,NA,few,TGTGCCAGCAAAATGCTCGGGGGAAGCTCCTACAATGAGCAGTTCTTC,CASKMLGGSSYNEQFF
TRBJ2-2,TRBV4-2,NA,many,TGTGCCAGCAGCCACGGGACCGAAATATCGAACACCGGGGAGCTGTTTTTT,CASSHGTEISNTGELFF
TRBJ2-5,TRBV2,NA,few,TGTGCCAGCAGTGTCCTTACAGGCCCAGAGACCCAGTACTTC,CASSVLTGPETQYF
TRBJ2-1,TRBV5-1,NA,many,TGCGCCAGCAGCTTAAAGACTAGTAGTGAGCAGTTCTTC,CASSLKTSSEQFF
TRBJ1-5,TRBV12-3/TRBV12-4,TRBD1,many,TGTGCCAGCAGTCCCCAGGGACAGGGTAGTCAGCCCCAGCATTTT,CASSPQGQGSQPQHF
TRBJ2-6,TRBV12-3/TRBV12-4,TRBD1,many,TGTGCCAGCAGTTTGACAGGGGTGGAGTCTGGGGCCAACGTCCTGACTTTC,CASSLTGVESGANVLTF
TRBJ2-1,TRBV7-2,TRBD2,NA,TGTGCCAGCAGCTTAGGGGGGGGTAGGGAGCAGTTCTTC,CASSLGGGREQFF
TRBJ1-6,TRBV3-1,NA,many,TGTGCCAGCAAACAAGGGGGGGATGTGTCACCCCTCCACTTT,CASKQGGDVSPLHF
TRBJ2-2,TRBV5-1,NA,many,TGCGCCAGCAGCTTGAGAGGGGCTCTGACCGGGGAGCTGTTTTTT,CASSLRGALTGELFF
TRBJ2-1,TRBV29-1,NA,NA,TGCAGCGTTTACAGGGTAGGCAATGAGCAGTTCTTC,CSVYRVGNEQFF
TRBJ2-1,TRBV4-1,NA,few,TGCGCCAGCAGCCAAGAACCGGGTCCCTACAATGAGCAGTTCTTC,CASSQEPGPYNEQFF
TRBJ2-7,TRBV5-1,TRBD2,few,TGCGCCAGCAGCTTGGGGTCGCGGGAGGACGAGCAGTACTTC,CASSLGSREDEQYF
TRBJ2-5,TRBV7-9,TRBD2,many,TGTGCCAGCAGCTGGACTAGCGGGGTCCAAGAGACCCAGTACTTC,CASSWTSGVQETQYF
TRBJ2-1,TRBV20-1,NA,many,TGCAGTGCTAGCAGTAGACGCTACAATGAGCAGTTCTTC,CSASSRRYNEQFF
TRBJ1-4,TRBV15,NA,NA,TGTGCCACCAGCAGTGGGGGGGTAAGGAATGAAAAACTGTTTTTT,CATSSGGVRNEKLFF
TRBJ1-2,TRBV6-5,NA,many,TGTGCCAGCAGTTACTCCCAGATCTATGGCTACACCTTC,CASSYSQIYGYTF
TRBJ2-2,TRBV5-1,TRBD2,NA,TGCGCCAGCAGCTTGAGGGGACTAGCGGGCGCCGGGGAGCTGTTTTTT,CASSLRGLAGAGELFF
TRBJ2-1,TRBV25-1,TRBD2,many,TGTGCCAGCAGTGAAACTAGCGGGAAAACAAATGAGCAGTTCTTC,CASSETSGKTNEQFF
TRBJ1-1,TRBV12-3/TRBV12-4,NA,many,TGTGCCAGCAGTTTTGGGGGTAGTACTGAAGCTTTCTTT,CASSFGGSTEAFF
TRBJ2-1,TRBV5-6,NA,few,TGTGCCAGCAGTCTCCACGCTGAGCAGTTCTTC,CASSLHAEQFF
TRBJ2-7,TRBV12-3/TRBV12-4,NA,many,TGTGCCAGCAGTTTGGAGGGTCCCCCAACCTACGAGCAGTACTTC,CASSLEGPPTYEQYF
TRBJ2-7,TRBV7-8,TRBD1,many,TGTGCCAGCAGCTTAGGGGCAGGGGGAGTAATCTACGAGCAGTACTTC,CASSLGAGGVIYEQYF
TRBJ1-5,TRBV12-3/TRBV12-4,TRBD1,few,TGTGCCAGCAGTTCGTCTGTCGGACAGGGGCCCTATAGCAATCAGCCCCAGCATTTT,CASSSSVGQGPYSNQPQHF
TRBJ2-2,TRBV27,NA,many,TGTGCCAGCAGTTGGGGCTTCGGGGCGGGGGAGCTGTTTTTT,CASSWGFGAGELFF
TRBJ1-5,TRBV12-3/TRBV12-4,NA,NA,TGTGCCAGCAGTCCTAGGGGGATAGGTCAGCCCCAGCATTTT,CASSPRGIGQPQHF
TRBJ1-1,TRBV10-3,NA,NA,TGTGCCATCAGTGAGAACGGGCAGGGGATTGGGACGTGGGGCACTGAAGCTTTCTTT,CAISENGQGIGTWGTEAFF